This T cell receptor beta chain was sequenced for a study of cytomegalovirus exposure and HLA in healthy donors. Looking at the study overall: Assignment to the Caucasian-associated ancestry cluster applied to about 80% of the approximately 400 genotyped donors.

The PCR employed 60 Vbeta primers together with 13 Jbeta primers. Sequencing used immunoSEQ multiplex PCR; TCRdb keeps in-frame clones, though not all of them. This table has roughly 100,000 clones, approximately 83% appearing once. Germline loops: CDR1 SQVTM, CDR2 ANQGSEA. CDR3 length equals 14 residues. Unmatched junction bases numbered 9, after V lost 6 bases and J lost 5 bases. The sample was PBMCs. The chain joins TRBV29-1 to TRBJ2-2; TRBD1 matches 7 bases. This sequence was found in a man aged 50 or older in good health and CMV-seronegative. CDR3 in DNA: TGCAGCGTGAGCTTACAGGGGAAGACCGGGGAGCTGTTTTTT. Protein: CSVSLQGKTGELFF.